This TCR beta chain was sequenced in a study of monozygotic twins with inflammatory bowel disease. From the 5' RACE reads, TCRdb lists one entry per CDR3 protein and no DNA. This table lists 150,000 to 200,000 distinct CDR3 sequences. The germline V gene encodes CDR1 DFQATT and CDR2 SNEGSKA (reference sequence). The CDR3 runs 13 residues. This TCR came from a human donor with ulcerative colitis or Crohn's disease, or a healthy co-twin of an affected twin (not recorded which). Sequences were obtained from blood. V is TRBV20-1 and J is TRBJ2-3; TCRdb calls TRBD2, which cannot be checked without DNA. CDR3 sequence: CSAPSGITDTQYF.